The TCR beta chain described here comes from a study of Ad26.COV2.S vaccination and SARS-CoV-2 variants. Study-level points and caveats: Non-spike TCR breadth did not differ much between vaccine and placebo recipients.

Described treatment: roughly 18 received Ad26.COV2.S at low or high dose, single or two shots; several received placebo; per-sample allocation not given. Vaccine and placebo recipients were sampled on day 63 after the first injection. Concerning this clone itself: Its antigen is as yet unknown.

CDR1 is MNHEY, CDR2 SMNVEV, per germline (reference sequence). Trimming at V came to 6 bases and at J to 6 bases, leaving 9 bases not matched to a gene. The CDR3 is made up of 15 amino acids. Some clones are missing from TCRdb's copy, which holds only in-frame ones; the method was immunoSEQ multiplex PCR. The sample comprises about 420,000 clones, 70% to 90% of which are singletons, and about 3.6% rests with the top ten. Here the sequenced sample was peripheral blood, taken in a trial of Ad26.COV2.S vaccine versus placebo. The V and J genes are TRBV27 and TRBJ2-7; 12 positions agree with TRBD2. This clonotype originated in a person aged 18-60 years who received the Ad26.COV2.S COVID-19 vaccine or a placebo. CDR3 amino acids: CASSFLAGGPGEQYF. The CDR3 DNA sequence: TGTGCCAGCAGCTTTCTAGCGGGGGGGCCTGGCGAGCAGTACTTC.